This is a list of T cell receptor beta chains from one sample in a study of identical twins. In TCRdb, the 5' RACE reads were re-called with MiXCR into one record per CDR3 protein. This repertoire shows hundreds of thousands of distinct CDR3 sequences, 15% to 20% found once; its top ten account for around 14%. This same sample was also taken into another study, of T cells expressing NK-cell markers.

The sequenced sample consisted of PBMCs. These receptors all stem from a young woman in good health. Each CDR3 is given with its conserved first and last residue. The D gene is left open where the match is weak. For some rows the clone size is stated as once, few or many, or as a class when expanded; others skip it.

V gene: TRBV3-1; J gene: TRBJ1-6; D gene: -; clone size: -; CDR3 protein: CASSQHYGVESPLHF; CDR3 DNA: TGTGCCAGCAGCCAGCACTATGGCGTAGAATCACCCCTCCACTTT
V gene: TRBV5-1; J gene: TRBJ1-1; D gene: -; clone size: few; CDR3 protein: CASSPGNLVNTEAFF; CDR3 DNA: TGCGCCAGCAGCCCAGGTAACCTAGTGAACACTGAAGCTTTCTTT
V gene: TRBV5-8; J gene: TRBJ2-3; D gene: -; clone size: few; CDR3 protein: CASSLYGGLTDTQYF; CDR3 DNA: TGTGCCAGCAGCTTGTACGGGGGCCTCACAGATACGCAGTATTTT
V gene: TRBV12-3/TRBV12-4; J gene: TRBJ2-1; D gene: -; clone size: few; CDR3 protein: CASRGGADSYNEQFF; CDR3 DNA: TGTGCCAGCAGGGGGGGAGCTGACTCCTACAATGAGCAGTTCTTC
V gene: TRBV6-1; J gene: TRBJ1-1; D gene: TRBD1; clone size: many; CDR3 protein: CASIRQGQTEAFF; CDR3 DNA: TGTGCCAGCATCAGACAGGGGCAAACTGAAGCTTTCTTT
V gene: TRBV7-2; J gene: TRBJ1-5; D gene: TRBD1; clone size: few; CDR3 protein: CASSVRQGVEQPQHF; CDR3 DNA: TGTGCCAGCAGCGTGAGACAGGGGGTAGAACAGCCCCAGCATTTT
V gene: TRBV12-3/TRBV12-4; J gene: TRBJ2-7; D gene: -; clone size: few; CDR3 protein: CASSPDRSAGSYEQYF; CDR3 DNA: TGTGCCAGCAGCCCCGACAGGTCGGCGGGCTCCTACGAGCAGTACTTC
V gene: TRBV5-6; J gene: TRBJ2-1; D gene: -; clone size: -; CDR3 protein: CASFKYAAPEQFF; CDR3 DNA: TGTGCCAGCTTTAAATACGCGGCGCCTGAGCAGTTCTTC
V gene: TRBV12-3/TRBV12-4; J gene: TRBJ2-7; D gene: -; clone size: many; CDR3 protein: CASSLSQGYEQYF; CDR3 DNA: TGTGCCAGCAGCTTATCGCAGGGCTACGAGCAGTACTTC
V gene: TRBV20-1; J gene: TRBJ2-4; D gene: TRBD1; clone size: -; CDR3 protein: CSATPRDRGFYIQYF; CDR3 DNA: TGCAGTGCTACCCCCCGGGACAGGGGATTTTACATTCAGTACTTC
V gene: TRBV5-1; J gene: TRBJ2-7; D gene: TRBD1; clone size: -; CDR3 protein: CASSLGTDVTYEQYF; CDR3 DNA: TGCGCCAGCAGCTTAGGGACAGATGTTACCTACGAGCAGTACTTC
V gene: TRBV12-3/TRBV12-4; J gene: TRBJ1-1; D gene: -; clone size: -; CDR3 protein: CASSFEGVGAFF; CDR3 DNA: TGTGCCAGCAGTTTTGAAGGGGTGGGGGCTTTCTTT
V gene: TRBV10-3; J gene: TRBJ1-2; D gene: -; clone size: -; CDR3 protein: CAAGQTYGYTF; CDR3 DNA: TGTGCCGCCGGACAGACGTATGGCTACACCTTC
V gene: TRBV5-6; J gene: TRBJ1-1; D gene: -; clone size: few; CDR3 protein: CASSSPDRVLGTEAFF; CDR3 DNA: TGTGCCAGCAGCTCGCCTGACCGGGTCCTCGGGACTGAAGCTTTCTTT
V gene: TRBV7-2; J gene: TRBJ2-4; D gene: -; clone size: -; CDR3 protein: CASSSSGDIQYF; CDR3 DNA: TGTGCCAGCAGCTCAAGTGGGGACATTCAGTACTTC
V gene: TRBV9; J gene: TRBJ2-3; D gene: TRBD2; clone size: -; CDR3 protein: CASSVGVGRGTDTQYF; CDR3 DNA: TGTGCCAGCAGCGTAGGGGTCGGGAGGGGGACAGATACGCAGTATTTT
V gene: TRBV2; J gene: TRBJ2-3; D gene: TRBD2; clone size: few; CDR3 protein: CASMKSGRRGDTQYF; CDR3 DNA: TGTGCCAGCATGAAGAGCGGGAGGAGGGGAGATACGCAGTATTTT
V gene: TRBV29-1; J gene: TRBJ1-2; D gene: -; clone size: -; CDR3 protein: CSVEIGLPNYGYTF; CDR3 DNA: TGCAGCGTTGAAATCGGCCTCCCCAACTATGGCTACACCTTC
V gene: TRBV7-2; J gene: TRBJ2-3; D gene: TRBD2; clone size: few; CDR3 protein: CASSLALTTSGGDTQYF; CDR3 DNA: TGTGCCAGCAGCTTAGCGCTCACGACTAGCGGGGGAGATACGCAGTATTTT
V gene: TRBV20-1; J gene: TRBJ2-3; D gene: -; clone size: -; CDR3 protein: CSATRDSRTSDTQYF; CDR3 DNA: TGCAGTGCTACGCGGGACTCCCGGACGTCAGATACGCAGTATTTT
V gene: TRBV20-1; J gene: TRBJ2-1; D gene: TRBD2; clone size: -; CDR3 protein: CSAQTVLASHNEQFF; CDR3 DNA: TGCAGTGCCCAAACCGTACTAGCGTCCCACAATGAGCAGTTCTTC
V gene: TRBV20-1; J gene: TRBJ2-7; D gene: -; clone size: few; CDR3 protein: CSASINEQYF; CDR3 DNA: TGCAGTGCTAGTATCAACGAGCAGTACTTC
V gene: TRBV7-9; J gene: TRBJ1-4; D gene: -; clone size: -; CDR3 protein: CASSQYRDPSNEKLFF; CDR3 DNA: TGTGCCAGCAGCCAGTACAGGGACCCCTCTAATGAAAAACTGTTTTTT
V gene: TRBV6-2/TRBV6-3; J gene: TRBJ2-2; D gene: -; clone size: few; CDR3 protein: CASVPSWGELFF; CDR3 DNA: TGTGCCAGCGTGCCCTCATGGGGGGAGCTGTTTTTT
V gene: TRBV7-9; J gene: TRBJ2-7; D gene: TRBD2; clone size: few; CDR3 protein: CASSPPGEGLASYEQYF; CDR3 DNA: TGTGCCAGCAGTCCCCCTGGGGAGGGACTAGCCTCCTACGAGCAGTACTTC
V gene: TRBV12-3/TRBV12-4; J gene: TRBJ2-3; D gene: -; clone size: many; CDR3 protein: CASSLEGSVEYF; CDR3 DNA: TGTGCCAGCAGTCTGGAGGGGTCGGTGGAGTATTTT
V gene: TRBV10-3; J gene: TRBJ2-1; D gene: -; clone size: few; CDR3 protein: CAISDPGAGPYSTGNEQFF; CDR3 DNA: TGTGCCATCAGCGACCCGGGGGCGGGACCCTACTCGACGGGAAATGAGCAGTTCTTC
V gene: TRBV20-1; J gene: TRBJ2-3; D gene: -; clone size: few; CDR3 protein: CSAIEPAVGTDTQYF; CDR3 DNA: TGCAGTGCCATAGAGCCAGCGGTGGGCACAGATACGCAGTATTTT
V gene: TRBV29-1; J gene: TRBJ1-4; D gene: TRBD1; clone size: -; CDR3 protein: CSVRGDGTGGEKLFF; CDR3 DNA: TGCAGCGTCCGCGGAGACGGGACAGGTGGGGAAAAACTGTTTTTT